These 29 T cell receptor beta chains were all obtained from the same sample, sequenced in a study of shared clonotypes between healthy human individuals. Profiling relied on immunoSEQ multiplex PCR, and the TCRdb table lists in-frame clones only, not all of them. The sample records some 92,000 clones, around half being singletons. The specimen sequenced was PBMCs. The receptor source for this set is a woman in her thirties or forties in good health. Some clones in this sample may be carry-over from other donors' samples.

This clone came up a few times. V is TRBV6-6 and J is TRBJ2-3; D remains unclear. The CDR3 contains 13 residues. Germline CDR1 reads MNHNY; CDR2 reads SVGAGI (reference sequence). With 0 bases removed from V and 6 bases from J, the gap between germline ends came to 7 bases. CDR3 sequence: CASSYSYGDTQYF. In nucleotides, the CDR3 is TGTGCCAGCAGTTACTCGTACGGGGATACGCAGTATTTT.

J is TRBJ1-1 and V is TRBV28; a weak D match, TRBD1 (6 bases). The V end lost 5 bases, the J end lost 4 bases, and 8 bases lay between the germline ends. The CDR3 runs 12 residues. The germline V gene encodes CDR1 MDHEN and CDR2 SYDVKM. The CDR3 here is CASSLQGTEAFF. CDR3 in DNA: TGTGCCAGCAGTCTACAGGGCACTGAAGCTTTCTTT.

The J gene is TRBJ1-5, the V gene TRBV30, with D perhaps matching TRBD1 (5 bases). Germline lookup yields CDR1 GTSNPN and CDR2 SVGIG (reference sequence). Trimming took off 8 bases at V and 0 bases at J, with 20 bases between the two ends. The CDR3 consists of 16 residues. The CDR3 region has the DNA TGTGCCAGTAGTACCACGGACACCTATAGCAATCAGCCCCAGCATTTT. It codes for CASSTTDTYSNQPQHF.

The sample holds a few counts of this clone. This rearrangement joins TRBV15 to TRBJ1-6; D not certain. The germline V and J ends were trimmed by 1 base and 9 bases, with 10 bases remaining between them. Looked up from germline, CDR1 is LNHNV and CDR2 is YYDKDF (reference sequence). This CDR3 comprises 14 residues. The CDR3: CATSRGREGSPLHF. The CDR3 nucleotides are TGTGCCACCAGCAGAGGGAGAGAAGGTTCACCCCTCCACTTT. Together with reference TRBV15 and TRBJ1-6, the CDR3 gives the full variable domain: DAMVIQNPRYQVTQFGKPVTLSCSQTLNHNVMYWYQQKSSQAPKLLFHYYDKDFNNEADTPDNFQSRRPNTSFCFLDIRSPGLGDTAMYLCATSRGREGSPLHFGNGTRLTVT.

This clone has at least ten counts. The chain has TRBV7-9 and TRBJ2-1; 10 nucleotides align to TRBD2. J gave up 5 bases and V 2 bases, and 12 bases lay outside the gene matches. CDR1 is SEHNR, CDR2 FQNEAQ, per germline (reference sequence). There are 18 residues in the CDR3. The CDR3 reads CASSLKASGRFIDNEQFF. DNA of the CDR3: TGTGCCAGCAGCTTAAAGGCTAGCGGGAGATTTATCGACAATGAGCAGTTCTTC.

In this sample, this clone turned up a few times. V and J are TRBV30 and TRBJ1-1; no reliable D call. This CDR3 contains 14 residues. Germline loops: CDR1 GTSNPN, CDR2 SVGIG (reference sequence). With 1 base removed from V and 5 bases from J, the gap between germline ends came to 14 bases. The CDR3 loop is CAWSGTVGDTEAFF. The CDR3 nucleotides are TGTGCCTGGAGTGGGACCGTTGGTGATACTGAAGCTTTCTTT.

This chain connects TRBV5-1 to TRBJ2-7, with a possible D match to TRBD1 (5 bases). Germline CDR1 reads SGHRS; CDR2 reads YFSETQ. CDR3 length: 14 residues. Between the trimmed V and J ends, which lost 2 bases and 1 base, there was a span of 10 bases. The CDR3 DNA reads as TGCGCCAGCAGCTTCCAGGGTCGATCCTACGAGCAGTACTTC. It translates to CASSFQGRSYEQYF.

The chain joins TRBV29-1 to TRBJ1-1; D is ambiguous. The V and J ends lost 3 bases and 7 bases respectively, with 9 bases between them. CDR1 is SQVTM, CDR2 ANQGSEA, per germline. This CDR3 is built from 11 residues. CDR3 sequence reads: CSVEGGNEAFF. CDR3 bases: TGCAGCGTTGAGGGAGGGAATGAAGCTTTCTTT.

This clone was seen many times. This chain uses TRBV28 with TRBJ2-7; the match to TRBD1 covers 10 bases. CDR3 length: 14 residues. From germline, CDR1 is MDHEN and CDR2 SYDVKM. V dropped 4 bases and J dropped 7; count of bases not matched to a gene: 7. The CDR3 is CASSWGTGAREQYF. For the CDR3, the DNA is TGTGCCAGCAGTTGGGGGACAGGGGCGCGAGAGCAGTACTTC. The full variable domain, its missing parts supplied by reference TRBV28 and TRBJ2-7, is DVKVTQSSRYLVKRTGEKVFLECVQDMDHENMFWYRQDPGLGLRLIYFSYDVKMKEKGDIPEGYSVSREKKERFSLILESASTNQTSMYLCASSWGTGAREQYFGPGTRLTVT.

This rearrangement joins TRBV19 to TRBJ1-5; no firm D call. CDR1 LNHDA and CDR2 SQIVND come from the germline V gene (reference sequence). The CDR3 totals 12 residues. The germline V and J ends were trimmed by 3 bases and 7 bases, with 7 bases remaining between them. This chain's CDR3 is CASSIEEQPQHF. The CDR3 DNA reads TGTGCCAGTAGTATTGAGGAACAGCCCCAGCATTTT.

This clone was picked up a small number of times. This chain uses TRBV29-1 with TRBJ2-5; 7 nucleotides align to TRBD2. TRBJ2-7 explains the end of the DNA better; the J call may be wrong. This CDR3 spans 15 amino acids. The germline gives CDR1 SQVTM, CDR2 ANQGSEA. The CDR3 is CSVSPLEREDYEQYF. The CDR3 region has the DNA TGCAGCGTTTCCCCCCTGGAGCGGGAAGACTACGAGCAGTACTTC.

This rearrangement joins TRBV27 to TRBJ1-5; D remains ambiguous. Germline lookup yields CDR1 MNHEY and CDR2 SMNVEV (reference sequence). This CDR3 spans 14 amino acids. V lost 1 base, J lost 0 bases, and 4 bases lay in between. In DNA, the CDR3 is TGTGCCAGCAGTTTATGGTATAGCAATCAGCCCCAGCATTTT. Amino acids: CASSLWYSNQPQHF.

The V and J genes are TRBV5-6 and TRBJ2-7; 11 nucleotides line up with TRBD1. Germline loops: CDR1 SGHDT, CDR2 YYEEEE. V gave up 7 bases and J gave up 0 bases; unmatched junction bases: 3. This CDR3 has 14 residues. DNA of the CDR3: TGTGCCAGCGAGGGGACAGGGGGCTCCTACGAGCAGTACTTC. Its translation: CASEGTGGSYEQYF.

This sequence joins TRBV18 and TRBJ1-1; D is uncertain. V shed 1 base and J shed 3 bases, with 15 bases lying between them. Germline CDR1 is KGHSH and CDR2 is LQKENI. This CDR3 region has 16 residues. The CDR3 coding sequence is TGTGCCAGCTCACCACGCCGACCAGACACCTACACTGAAGCTTTCTTT. Amino acids: CASSPRRPDTYTEAFF. Based on the CDR3 plus reference TRBV18 and TRBJ1-1, the full variable domain is NAGVMQNPRHLVRRRGQEARLRCSPMKGHSHVYWYRQLPEEGLKFMVYLQKENIIDESGMPKERFSAEFPKEGPSILRIQQVVRGDSAAYFCASSPRRPDTYTEAFFGQGTRLTVV.

There are many counts of this clone. The chain couples TRBV30 to TRBJ1-1; no clear D gene. The germline CDR1 and CDR2 sequences are GTSNPN and SVGIG (reference sequence). The V gene lost 4 bases and the J gene lost 6 bases, with 15 bases spanning the gap. The CDR3 runs 13 residues. CDR3 in amino acids: CAWTESGYAEAFF. CDR3 in DNA: TGTGCCTGGACCGAATCGGGGTACGCTGAAGCTTTCTTT.

CDR3 sequence (DNA): TGCAGCGTTGTCTGGGTCGACGAGCAGTACTTC. Its protein product is CSVVWVDEQYF. The chain carries TRBV29-1 and TRBJ2-7; D gene unclear. Germline assignment: CDR1 SQVTM and CDR2 ANQGSEA. This CDR3 contains 11 residues. The V end lost 4 bases, the J end lost 5 bases, and 9 bases lay between the germline ends.

The chain couples TRBV6-6 to TRBJ1-2; 11 nucleotides match TRBD1. V lost 5 bases, J lost 8 bases, and 7 bases stayed unmatched. The CDR3 covers 14 residues. Germline V gene data show CDR1 as MNHNY and CDR2 as SVGAGI (reference sequence). CDR3 DNA: TGTGCCAGCAGTACACGGACAGGGGGCGGGGGCTACACCTTC. The encoded protein is CASSTRTGGGGYTF.

About this clone itself: A much larger clone lies a single base off, so this may be a read error. The same CDR3 can be traced to other DNA sequences in this sample. The chain joins TRBV29-1 to TRBJ2-5; a weak D match, TRBD2 (6 bases). Germline CDR1 reads SQVTM; CDR2 reads ANQGSEA. V was shortened by 6 bases and J by 5 bases, with 16 bases between the two germline ends. This CDR3 has 13 amino acids. CDR3 nucleotide sequence: TGCAGCGTCGCCCAGACGGGGGAGGAGACCCAGTACTTC. This codes for CSVAQTGEETQYF.

The CDR3 reads CASSSSPGQVTEQYF. The CDR3 nucleotides read TGTGCCAGCAGTTCATCGCCGGGACAGGTTACCGAGCAGTACTTC. This chain joins TRBV6-5 and TRBJ2-5, with 8 bases matching TRBD1. The better agreement between TRBJ2-7 and the DNA end casts doubt on the J call. The CDR3 sequence is 15 residues long. Germline V gene lookup returns CDR1 MNHEY and CDR2 SVGAGI.

Many counts were recorded for this clone. The chain couples TRBV30 to TRBJ2-6; D is uncertain. Germline values: CDR1 GTSNPN, CDR2 SVGIG (reference sequence). This CDR3 spans 17 amino acids. V lost 0 bases to trimming and J lost 3 bases, with 15 bases between them. CDR3 bases: TGTGCCTGGAGTGTAGGCAGCCGTACTCGTGGGGCCAACGTCCTGACTTTC. This translates into CAWSVGSRTRGANVLTF. Complete variable domain (other parts from reference TRBV30 and TRBJ2-6): SQTIHQWPATLVQPVGSPLSLECTVEGTSNPNLYWYRQAAGRGLQLLFYSVGIGQISSEVPQNLSASRPQDRQFILSSKKLLLSDSGFYLCAWSVGSRTRGANVLTFGAGSRLTVL.

This clone was counted at least ten times. The same CDR3 also results from other DNA sequences found in this sample. The rearrangement joins TRBV7-9 to TRBJ1-2; D remains unclear. CDR1 SEHNR and CDR2 FQNEAQ come from the germline V gene (reference sequence). CDR3 size: 12 residues. The V end lost 1 base, the J end lost 8 bases, and 8 bases lay between the germline ends. The CDR3 sequence is CASSLDAWGYTF. The CDR3 coding sequence is TGTGCCAGCAGCTTAGATGCCTGGGGCTACACCTTC. Full variable domain (remainder filled in from reference TRBV7-9 and TRBJ1-2): DTGVSQNPRHKITKRGQNVTFRCDPISEHNRLYWYRQTLGQGPEFLTYFQNEAQLEKSRLLSDRFSAERPKGSFSTLEIQRTEQGDSAMYLCASSLDAWGYTFGSGTRLTVV.

As concerns this clone: It may be a read error: a sequence one base away is much more abundant. The rearrangement links TRBV5-6 to TRBJ2-5; TRBD1 is a possible D gene (5 bases). Trimming left V 3 bases short and J 5 bases short, with 17 bases between. This CDR3 contains 15 residues. CDR1 is SGHDT and CDR2 is YYEEEE in the germline V gene. CDR3 nucleotide sequence: TGTGCCAGCAGCTCTACAAGGGGTATAGAGGAGACCCAGTACTTC. Its translation is CASSSTRGIEETQYF.

A note on this clone: One base separates it from a far larger clone, so it is likely a read error. The CDR3 carries no conserved terminal phenylalanine or tryptophan, so it likely arises from a read error. The chain couples TRBV30 to TRBJ1-1, with no clear D. CDR3 size: 13 residues. Trimming cost V 4 bases and J 4 bases, with 13 bases left between them. Germline V gene data show CDR1 as GTSNPN and CDR2 as SVGIG (reference sequence). In DNA form, the CDR3 reads TGTGCCTGGATATTGCGGCGGAGCACTGAAGCTTTCCTT. It translates to CAWILRRSTEAFL.

The gene calls are TRBV6-6 and TRBJ2-2; 8 bases are a match to TRBD1. The V segment lost 11 bases and the J segment 0 bases; nucleotides outside the gene matches: 5. Germline assignment: CDR1 MNHNY and CDR2 SVGAGI (reference sequence). The length of the CDR3 is 14 residues. The CDR3 is CAVSGGANTGELFF. CDR3 nucleotides: TGTGCCGTATCAGGGGGCGCGAACACCGGGGAGCTGTTTTTT.

As concerns this clone: One junction end disagrees with the germline gene, perhaps due to a read error. The genes are TRBV7-7 and TRBJ2-7, with 8 bases that match TRBD1. The CDR3 is 15 amino acids. Per germline, CDR1 SSHAT and CDR2 FNYEAQ (reference sequence). The CDR3 is CASSLRAGGFYEQYF. CDR3 in DNA: TGTGCTAGCAGCTTAAGGGCAGGGGGCTTCTACGAGCAGTACTTC.

The chain links TRBV25-1 to TRBJ1-5, with 10 bases identical to TRBD1. Unmatched junction bases numbered 2, after V lost 7 bases and J lost 5 bases. Germline CDR1 is MGHDK and CDR2 is SYGVNS. The CDR3 has 13 amino acids. CDR3 residues: CASKGQGDQPQHF. The CDR3 bases are TGTGCCAGCAAAGGACAGGGGGATCAGCCCCAGCATTTT.

This clone was seen a few times. The gene calls are TRBV7-9 and TRBJ2-1, with 14 bases fitting TRBD2. This CDR3 comprises 15 residues. V trimming: 5 bases; J trimming: 8 bases; junction bases outside the gene matches: 5. Germline values: CDR1 SEHNR, CDR2 FQNEAQ (reference sequence). The CDR3 DNA reads as TGTGCCAGCAGCCGCGGGACTAGCGGGAGCGATGAGCAGTTCTTC. Amino acids: CASSRGTSGSDEQFF.

The chain couples TRBV30 to TRBJ1-4, with D uncertain. The CDR3 is 14 residues long. V lost 5 bases to trimming and J lost 0 bases, with 10 bases between them. CDR1 GTSNPN and CDR2 SVGIG come from the germline V gene (reference sequence). The chain's CDR3 is CAWEGSATNEKLFF. As DNA, the CDR3 is TGTGCCTGGGAGGGATCTGCAACTAATGAAAAACTGTTTTTT.

For this clone: One base separates it from a far larger clone, so it is likely a read error. The J gene is TRBJ2-5, the V gene TRBV5-1; 11 bases line up with TRBD2. The end of the DNA fits TRBJ2-7 better, so the J call may be wrong. Germline CDR1 SGHRS, CDR2 YFSETQ. The CDR3 sequence is 14 residues long. The CDR3 spells CASSLASGRYEQYF. CDR3 in DNA: TGCGCCAGCAGCTTGGCTAGCGGGAGGTACGAGCAGTACTTC.